The text below deals with one TCR beta chain. Its antigen is undetermined. The data were produced by immunoSEQ multiplex PCR, yet TCRdb's version contains in-frame clones alone and is incomplete. The sample lists about 53,000 clones; roughly 95% were seen once. The source of the sample is a study of T cells in tuberculosis. About the study: IGRA-negative adolescents, IGRA-positive adolescents with latent tuberculosis and adults with active tuberculosis formed this South African cohort. Study results and caveats: Shorter CDR3-alpha in active tuberculosis partly drove smaller distances.

Time point given: new active TB diagnosis, blood taken before or within 7 days of starting treatment. The V gene's germline CDR1 is LNHNV and CDR2 YYDKDF (reference sequence). The CDR3 sequence is 14 residues long. The V end lost 0 bases, the J end lost 2 bases, and 8 bases lay between the germline ends. The chain joins TRBV15 to TRBJ2-7; D call uncertain. This clonotype was sampled from an adult with tuberculosis. Sequenced here: PBMCs, sampled at tuberculosis diagnosis. CDR3 DNA: TGTGCCACCAGCAGAGATCGAGCAACCTACGAGCAGTACTTC. It translates to CATSRDRATYEQYF.